This TCR beta chain came from a study of shared clonotypes between healthy human individuals. The authors' processing: Filtering differed because ImmunoSEQ produced junction-only sequences that carried no quality scores. This table comes from immunoSEQ multiplex PCR, and its TCRdb copy is limited to in-frame clones, with some not included. V and J calls and clone size are given by that table; D and trimming were obtained from the DNA. The repertoire consists of about 2.1 million clones, with about 93% occurring once and the leading ten covering less than 2%. Per germline, CDR1 MNHEY and CDR2 SMNVEV (reference sequence). This CDR3 contains 14 residues. V was cut by 6 bases and J by 6 bases, with 17 bases left in between. It was CD45RO-negative cells, positively selected for CCR7, that made up naive CD8 cells, with terminally differentiated effector memory CD45RA+ cells excluded.

The TCR sequence derives from a man in his late teens or twenties in good health. Some clones in this sample may be carry-over from other donors' samples. The chain links TRBV27 to TRBJ1-1, with no clear D. The source material was naive CD8+ T cells from PBMCs. The DNA of the CDR3 is TGTGCCAGCAGCCCCCAAGTATATCAAGCTGAAGCTTTCTTT. Translating gives CASSPQVYQAEAFF.